The T cell receptor (beta chain) described here comes from a study of CD8+CD57+ T cells in acquired aplastic anemia. Study results and limitations: CD8+ Simpson's diversity in patients was not significantly different from that in controls.

CD8+CD57+ cell expansion had been shown by flow cytometry in patients chosen for sequencing. Patients had not yet gotten any therapy when their blood was taken for sampling. Many counts were recorded for this clonotype. What it binds is not known. Profiles of TCR beta VDJ and CDR3 were generated from a genomic DNA template. TCRdb re-called the reads with MiXCR, one entry per CDR3 protein. The sample carries around 160,000 distinct CDR3 sequences, under 55% recorded once. Germline V gives CDR1 KGHDR, CDR2 SFDVKD. With 3 bases removed from V and 11 bases from J, the gap between germline ends came to 15 bases. This CDR3 is built from 13 residues.

The sequenced sample was sorted CD4+, CD8+, or CD8+CD57+ T cells (not recorded which) from PBMCs. The V gene is TRBV24-1, the J gene TRBJ1-1; D not resolved. The TCR sequence derives from a human donor with aplastic anemia. This CDR3 is CATSDDMGMRAFF. CDR3 DNA sequence: TGTGCCACCAGTGATGATATGGGGATGAGGGCTTTCTTT.